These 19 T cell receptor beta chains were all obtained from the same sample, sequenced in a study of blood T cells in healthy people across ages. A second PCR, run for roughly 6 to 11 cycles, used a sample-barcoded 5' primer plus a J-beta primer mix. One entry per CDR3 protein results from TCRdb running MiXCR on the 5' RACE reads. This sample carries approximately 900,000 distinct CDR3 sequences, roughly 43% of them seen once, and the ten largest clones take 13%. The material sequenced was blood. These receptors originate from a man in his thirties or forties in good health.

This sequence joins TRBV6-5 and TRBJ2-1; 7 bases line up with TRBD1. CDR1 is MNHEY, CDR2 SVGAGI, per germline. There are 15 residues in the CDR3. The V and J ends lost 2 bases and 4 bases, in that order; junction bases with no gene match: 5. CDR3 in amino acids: CASSYRPDRYNEQFF. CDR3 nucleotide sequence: TGTGCCAGCAGTTACCGCCCGGACAGGTACAATGAGCAGTTCTTC.

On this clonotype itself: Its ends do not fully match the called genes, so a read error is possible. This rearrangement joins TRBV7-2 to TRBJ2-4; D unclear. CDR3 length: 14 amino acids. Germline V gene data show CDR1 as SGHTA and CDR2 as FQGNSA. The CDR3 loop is CAGRPSRAKNIQYF. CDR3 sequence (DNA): TGTGCCGGCAGACCCTCCAGAGCCAAAAACATTCAGTACTTC.

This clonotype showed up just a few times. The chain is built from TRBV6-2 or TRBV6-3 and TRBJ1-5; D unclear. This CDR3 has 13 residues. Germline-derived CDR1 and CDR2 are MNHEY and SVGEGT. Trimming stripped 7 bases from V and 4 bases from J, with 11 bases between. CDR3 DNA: TGTGCCAGCACCTTCGATCGTAATCAGCCCCAGCATTTT. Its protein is CASTFDRNQPQHF.

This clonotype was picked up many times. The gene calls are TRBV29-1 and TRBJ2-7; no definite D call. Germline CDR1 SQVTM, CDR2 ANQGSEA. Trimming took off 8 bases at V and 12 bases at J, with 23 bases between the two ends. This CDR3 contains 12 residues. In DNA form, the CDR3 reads TGCAGCCTGAAACCCGGAAGGCCAAGAGGGTACTTC. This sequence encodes CSLKPGRPRGYF.

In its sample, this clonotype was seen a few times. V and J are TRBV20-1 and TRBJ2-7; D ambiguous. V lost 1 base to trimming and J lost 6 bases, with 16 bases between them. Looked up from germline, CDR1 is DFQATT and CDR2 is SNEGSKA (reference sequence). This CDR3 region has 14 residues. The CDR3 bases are TGCAGTGCTAGAGTTGGGTCACAAGGGCCCGAGCAGTACTTC. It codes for CSARVGSQGPEQYF.

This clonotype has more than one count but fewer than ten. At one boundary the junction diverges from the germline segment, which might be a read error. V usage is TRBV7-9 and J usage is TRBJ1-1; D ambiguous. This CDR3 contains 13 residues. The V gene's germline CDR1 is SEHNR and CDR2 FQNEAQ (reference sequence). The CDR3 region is CASSVALNTEAFF. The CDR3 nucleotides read TGTGCCAGCAGCGTAGCGCTGAACACTGAAGCTTTCTTT.

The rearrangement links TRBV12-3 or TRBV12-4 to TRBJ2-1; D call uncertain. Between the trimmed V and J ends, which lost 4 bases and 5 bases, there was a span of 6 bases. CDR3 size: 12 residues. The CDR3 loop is CASSSVDNEQFF. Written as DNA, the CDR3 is TGTGCCAGCAGTTCCGTAGACAATGAGCAGTTCTTC.

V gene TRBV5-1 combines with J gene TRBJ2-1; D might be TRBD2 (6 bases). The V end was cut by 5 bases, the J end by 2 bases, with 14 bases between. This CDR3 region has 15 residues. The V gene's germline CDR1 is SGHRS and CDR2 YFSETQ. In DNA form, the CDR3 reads TGCGCCAGCAGTCCTGACGGGAGCACCTACAATGAGCAGTTCTTC. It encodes CASSPDGSTYNEQFF. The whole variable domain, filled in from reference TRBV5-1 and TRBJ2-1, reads KAGVTQTPRYLIKTRGQQVTLSCSPISGHRSVSWYQQTPGQGLQFLFEYFSETQRNKGNFPGRFSGRQFSNSRSEMNVSTLELGDSALYLCASSPDGSTYNEQFFGPGTRLTVL.

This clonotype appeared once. The CDR3 reads CASSARTRTDSYEQYF. The DNA for the CDR3 is TGTGCCAGCAGCGCACGCACCAGGACAGACTCCTACGAGCAGTACTTC. The J gene is TRBJ2-7, the V gene TRBV7-6; D may be TRBD1 (6 bases). This CDR3 comprises 16 residues. V was shortened by 5 bases and J by 0 bases, with 17 bases between the two germline ends. In germline, CDR1 is SGHVS, CDR2 FNYEAQ.

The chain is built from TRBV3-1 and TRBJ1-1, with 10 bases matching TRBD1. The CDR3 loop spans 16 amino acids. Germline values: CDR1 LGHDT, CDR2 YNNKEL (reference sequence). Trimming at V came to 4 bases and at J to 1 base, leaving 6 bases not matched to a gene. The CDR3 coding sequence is TGTGCCAGCAGCCCGTGGACAGGGGGGAAGAACACTGAAGCTTTCTTT. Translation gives CASSPWTGGKNTEAFF.

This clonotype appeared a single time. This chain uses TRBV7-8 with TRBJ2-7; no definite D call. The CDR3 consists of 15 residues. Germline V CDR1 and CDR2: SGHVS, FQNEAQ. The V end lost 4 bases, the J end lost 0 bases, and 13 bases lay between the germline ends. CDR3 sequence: CASSCLGQDSYEQYF. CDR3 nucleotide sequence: TGTGCCAGCAGCTGCCTCGGGCAGGACTCCTACGAGCAGTACTTC. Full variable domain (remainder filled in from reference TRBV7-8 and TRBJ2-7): GAGVSQSPRYKVAKRGQDVALRCDPISGHVSLFWYQQALGQGPEFLTYFQNEAQLDKSGLPSDRFFAERPEGSVSTLKIQRTQQEDSAVYLCASSCLGQDSYEQYFGPGTRLTVT.

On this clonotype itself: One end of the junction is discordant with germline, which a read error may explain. The CDR3 loop is CTSNVQGANTEAFF. The CDR3 nucleotides are TGTACCAGCAACGTACAGGGGGCGAACACTGAAGCTTTCTTT. This rearrangement joins TRBV7-9 to TRBJ1-1; 9 bases match TRBD1. This CDR3 comprises 14 residues. CDR1 and CDR2 (germline): SEHNR, FQNEAQ (reference sequence). Looking up the rest from reference TRBV7-9 and TRBJ1-1 gives the full variable domain: DTGVSQNPRHKITKRGQNVTFRCDPISEHNRLYWYRQTLGQGPEFLTYFQNEAQLEKSRLLSDRFSAERPKGSFSTLEIQRTEQGDSAMYLCTSNVQGANTEAFFGQGTRLTVV.

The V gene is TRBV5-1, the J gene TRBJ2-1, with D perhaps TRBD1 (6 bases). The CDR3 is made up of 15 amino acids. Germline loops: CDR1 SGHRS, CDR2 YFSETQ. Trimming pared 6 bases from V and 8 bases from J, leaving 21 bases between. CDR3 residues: CASNAGDRLTDEQFF. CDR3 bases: TGCGCCAGCAACGCAGGGGATCGGTTGACGGATGAGCAGTTCTTC.

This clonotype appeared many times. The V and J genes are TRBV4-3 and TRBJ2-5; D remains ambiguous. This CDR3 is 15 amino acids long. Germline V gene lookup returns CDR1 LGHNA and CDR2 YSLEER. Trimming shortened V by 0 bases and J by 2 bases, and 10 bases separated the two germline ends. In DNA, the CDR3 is TGCGCCAGCAGCCAAGATAGAGCCCGACAAGAGACCCAGTACTTC. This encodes CASSQDRARQETQYF.

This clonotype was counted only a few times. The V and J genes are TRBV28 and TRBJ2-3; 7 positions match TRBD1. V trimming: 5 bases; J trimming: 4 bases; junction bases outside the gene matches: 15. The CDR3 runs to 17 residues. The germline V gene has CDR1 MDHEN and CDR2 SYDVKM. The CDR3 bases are TGTGCCAGCAGTATCACAGAAAGACAGGGAAGCGCAGATACGCAGTATTTT. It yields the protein CASSITERQGSADTQYF.

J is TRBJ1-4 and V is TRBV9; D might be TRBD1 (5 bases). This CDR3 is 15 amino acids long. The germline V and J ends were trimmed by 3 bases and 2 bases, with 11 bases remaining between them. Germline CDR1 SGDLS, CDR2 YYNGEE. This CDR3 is CASSATGGTNEKLFF. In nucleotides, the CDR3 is TGTGCCAGCAGCGCAACAGGAGGCACTAATGAAAAACTGTTTTTT.

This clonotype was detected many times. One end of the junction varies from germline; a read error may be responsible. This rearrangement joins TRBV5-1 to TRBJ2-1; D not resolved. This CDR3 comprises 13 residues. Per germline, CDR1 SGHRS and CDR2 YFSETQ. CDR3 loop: CASSFGSYNEQFF. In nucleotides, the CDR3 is TGTGCCAGCAGCTTTGGGTCCTACAATGAGCAGTTCTTC.

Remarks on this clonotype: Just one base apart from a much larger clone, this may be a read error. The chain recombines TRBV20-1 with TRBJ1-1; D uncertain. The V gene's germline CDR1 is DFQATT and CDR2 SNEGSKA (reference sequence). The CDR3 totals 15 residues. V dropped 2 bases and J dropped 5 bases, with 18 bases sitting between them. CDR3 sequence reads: CSARPGSYWGTEAFF. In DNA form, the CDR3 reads TGCAGTGCTAGACCCGGATCTTATTGGGGAACTGAAGCTTTCTTT.

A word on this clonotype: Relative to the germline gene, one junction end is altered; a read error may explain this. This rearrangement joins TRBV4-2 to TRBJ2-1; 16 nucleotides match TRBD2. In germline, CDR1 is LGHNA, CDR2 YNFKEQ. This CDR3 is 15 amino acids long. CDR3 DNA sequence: TGTGCCAGCGGGACTAGCGGGGGGGACTACAAAGAGCAGTTCTTC. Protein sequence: CASGTSGGDYKEQFF.